The sequence of this TCR beta chain was determined in a study of blood T cells in healthy people across ages. A few counts support this clonotype. PCR was performed a second time for about 7 to 12 cycles using a sample-barcoded 5' primer and a J-beta primer mix. One entry per CDR3 protein results from TCRdb running MiXCR on the 5' RACE reads. Here the sample spans roughly 680,000 distinct CDR3 sequences, around 45% being singletons. Material: blood. This clonotype originated in a woman aged 55-69 years in good health.

CDR3 DNA: TGTGCCACCAGCAGAGAGGACAGGGGGTATGAGCAGTACTTC. This sequence encodes CATSREDRGYEQYF. The genes are TRBV15 and TRBJ2-7; 10 positions agree with TRBD1. The CDR3 extends over 14 amino acids. Trimming cost V 0 bases and J 7 bases; bases outside gene matches: 3. Germline CDR1 is LNHNV and CDR2 is YYDKDF (reference sequence).